The entry below describes one TCR beta chain. The sample is drawn from a study of cytomegalovirus exposure and HLA in healthy donors. The PCR made use of 60 Vbeta and 13 Jbeta primers. Data came from immunoSEQ multiplex PCR; TCRdb stores just in-frame clones and leaves some out. The sample consists of about 170,000 clones, around 62% of them appearing once. Sequenced input: PBMCs. The origin of this receptor is a man aged 35-49 years in good health and CMV-seronegative.

The CDR3 loop reads CASSALGQTHEKLFF. The CDR3 region has the DNA TGCGCCAGCAGCGCCCTGGGACAGACCCATGAAAAACTGTTTTTT. This chain links TRBV5-1 with TRBJ1-4; 7 bases are shared with TRBD1. Germline V gives CDR1 SGHRS, CDR2 YFSETQ. Trimming at V came to 4 bases and at J to 6 bases, leaving 9 bases not matched to a gene. The CDR3 is 15 residues long.